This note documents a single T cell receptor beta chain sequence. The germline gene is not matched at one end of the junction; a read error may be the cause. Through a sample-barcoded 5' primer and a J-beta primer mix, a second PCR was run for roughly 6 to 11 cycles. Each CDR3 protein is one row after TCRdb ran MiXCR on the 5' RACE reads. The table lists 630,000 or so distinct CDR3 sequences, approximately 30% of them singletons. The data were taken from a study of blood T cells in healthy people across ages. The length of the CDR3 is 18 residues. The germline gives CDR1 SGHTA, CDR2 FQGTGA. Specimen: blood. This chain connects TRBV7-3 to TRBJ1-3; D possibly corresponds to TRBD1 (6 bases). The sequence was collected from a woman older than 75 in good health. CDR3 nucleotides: TGTGCCAGCAGCTCTAGCCCGGACAGACCAGCGGGCAGAAACACCAGATATTTT. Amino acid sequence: CASSSSPDRPAGRNTRYF. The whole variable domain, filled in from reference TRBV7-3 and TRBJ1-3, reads GAGVSQTPSNKVTEKGKYVELRCDPISGHTALYWYRQSLGQGPEFLIYFQGTGAADDSGLPNDRFFAVRPEGSVSTLKIQRTERGDSAVYLCASSSSPDRPAGRNTRYFGEGSWLTVV.